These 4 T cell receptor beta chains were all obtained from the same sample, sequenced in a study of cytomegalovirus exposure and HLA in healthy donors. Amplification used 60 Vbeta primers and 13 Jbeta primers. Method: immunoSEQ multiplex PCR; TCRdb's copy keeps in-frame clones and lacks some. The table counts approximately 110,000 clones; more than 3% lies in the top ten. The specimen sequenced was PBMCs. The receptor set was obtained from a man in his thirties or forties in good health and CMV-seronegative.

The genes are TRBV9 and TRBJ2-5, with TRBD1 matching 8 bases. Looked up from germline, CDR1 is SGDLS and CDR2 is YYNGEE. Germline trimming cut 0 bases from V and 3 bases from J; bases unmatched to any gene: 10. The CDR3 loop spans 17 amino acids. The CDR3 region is CASSVDRPGGAEETQYF. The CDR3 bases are TGTGCCAGCAGCGTAGATAGGCCAGGGGGCGCCGAAGAGACCCAGTACTTC.

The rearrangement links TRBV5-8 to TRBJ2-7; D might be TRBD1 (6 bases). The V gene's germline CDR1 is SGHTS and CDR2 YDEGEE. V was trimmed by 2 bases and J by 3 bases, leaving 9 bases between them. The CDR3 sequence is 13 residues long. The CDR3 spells CASSFTRGYEQYF. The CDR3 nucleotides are TGTGCCAGCAGCTTCACCAGGGGCTACGAGCAGTACTTC.

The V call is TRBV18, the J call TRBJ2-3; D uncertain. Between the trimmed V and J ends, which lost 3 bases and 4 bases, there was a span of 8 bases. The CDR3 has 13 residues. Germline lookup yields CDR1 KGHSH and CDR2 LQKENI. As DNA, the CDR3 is TGTGCCAGCTCACCTTCTTCGGCAGATACGCAGTATTTT. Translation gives CASSPSSADTQYF.

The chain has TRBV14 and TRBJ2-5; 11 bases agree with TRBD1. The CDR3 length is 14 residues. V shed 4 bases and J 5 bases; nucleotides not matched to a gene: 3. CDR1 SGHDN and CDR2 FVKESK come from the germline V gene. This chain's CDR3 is CASSPGTGGETQYF. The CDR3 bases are TGTGCCAGCAGCCCCGGGACAGGGGGTGAGACCCAGTACTTC.